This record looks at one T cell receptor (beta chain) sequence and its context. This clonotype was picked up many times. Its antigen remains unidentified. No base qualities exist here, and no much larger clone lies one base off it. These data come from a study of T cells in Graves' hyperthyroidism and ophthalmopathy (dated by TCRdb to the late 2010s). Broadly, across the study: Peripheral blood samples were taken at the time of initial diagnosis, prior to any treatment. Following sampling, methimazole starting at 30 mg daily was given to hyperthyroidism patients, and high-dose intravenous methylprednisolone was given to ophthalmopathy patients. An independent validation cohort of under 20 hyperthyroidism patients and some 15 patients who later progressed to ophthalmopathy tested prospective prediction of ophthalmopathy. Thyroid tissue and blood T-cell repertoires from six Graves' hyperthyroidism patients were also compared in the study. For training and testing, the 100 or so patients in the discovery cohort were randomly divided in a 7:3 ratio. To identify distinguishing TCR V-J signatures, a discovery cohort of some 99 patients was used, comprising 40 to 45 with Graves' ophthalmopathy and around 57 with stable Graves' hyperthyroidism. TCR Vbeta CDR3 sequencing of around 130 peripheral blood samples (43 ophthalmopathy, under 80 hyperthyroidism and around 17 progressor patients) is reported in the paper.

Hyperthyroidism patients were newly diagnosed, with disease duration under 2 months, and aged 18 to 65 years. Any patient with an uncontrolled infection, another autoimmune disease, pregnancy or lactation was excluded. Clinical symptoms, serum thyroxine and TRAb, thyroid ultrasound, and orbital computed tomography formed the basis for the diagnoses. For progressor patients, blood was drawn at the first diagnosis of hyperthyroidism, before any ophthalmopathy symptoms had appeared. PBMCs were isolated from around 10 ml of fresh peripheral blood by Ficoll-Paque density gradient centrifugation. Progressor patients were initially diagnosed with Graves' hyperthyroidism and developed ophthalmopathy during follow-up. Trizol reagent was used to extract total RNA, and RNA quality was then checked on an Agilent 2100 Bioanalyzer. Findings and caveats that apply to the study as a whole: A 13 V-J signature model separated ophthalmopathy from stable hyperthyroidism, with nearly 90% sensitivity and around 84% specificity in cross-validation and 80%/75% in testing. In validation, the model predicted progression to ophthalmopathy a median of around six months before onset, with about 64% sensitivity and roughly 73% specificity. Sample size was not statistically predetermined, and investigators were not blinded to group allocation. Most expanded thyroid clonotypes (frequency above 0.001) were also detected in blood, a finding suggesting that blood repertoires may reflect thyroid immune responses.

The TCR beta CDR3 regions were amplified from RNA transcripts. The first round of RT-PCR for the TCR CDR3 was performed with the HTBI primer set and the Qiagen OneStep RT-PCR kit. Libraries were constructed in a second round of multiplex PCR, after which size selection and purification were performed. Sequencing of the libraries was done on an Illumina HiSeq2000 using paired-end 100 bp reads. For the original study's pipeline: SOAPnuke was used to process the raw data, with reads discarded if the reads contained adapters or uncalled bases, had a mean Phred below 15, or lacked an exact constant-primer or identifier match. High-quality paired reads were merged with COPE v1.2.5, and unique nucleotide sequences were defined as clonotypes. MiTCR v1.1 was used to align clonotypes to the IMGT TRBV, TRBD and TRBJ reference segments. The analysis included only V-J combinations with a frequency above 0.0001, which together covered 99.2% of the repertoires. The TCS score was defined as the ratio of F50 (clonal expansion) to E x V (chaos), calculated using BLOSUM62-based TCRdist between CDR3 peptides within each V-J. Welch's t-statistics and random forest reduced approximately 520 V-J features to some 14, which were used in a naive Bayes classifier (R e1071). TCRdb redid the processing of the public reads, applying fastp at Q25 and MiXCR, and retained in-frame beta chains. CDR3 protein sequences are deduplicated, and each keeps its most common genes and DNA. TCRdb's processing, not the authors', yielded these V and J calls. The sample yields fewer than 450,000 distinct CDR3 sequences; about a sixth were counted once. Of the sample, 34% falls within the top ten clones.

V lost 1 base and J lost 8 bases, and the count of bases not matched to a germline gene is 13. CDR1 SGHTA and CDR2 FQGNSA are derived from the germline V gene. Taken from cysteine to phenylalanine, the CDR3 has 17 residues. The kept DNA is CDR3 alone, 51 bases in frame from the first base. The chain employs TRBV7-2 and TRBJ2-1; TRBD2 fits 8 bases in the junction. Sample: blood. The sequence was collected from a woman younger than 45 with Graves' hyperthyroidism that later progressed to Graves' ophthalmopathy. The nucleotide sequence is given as TGTGCCAGCAGCTTAGGGGGGGTAGCGGGAATGCAGGATGAGCAGTTCTTC. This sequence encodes CASSLGGVAGMQDEQFF. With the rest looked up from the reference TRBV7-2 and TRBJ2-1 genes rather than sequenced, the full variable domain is GAGVSQSPSNKVTEKGKDVELRCDPISGHTALYWYRQSLGQGLEFLIYFQGNSAPDKSGLPSDRFSAERTGGSVSTLTIQRTQQEDSAVYLCASSLGGVAGMQDEQFFGPGTRLTVL.